A single sample is the source of the 13 T cell receptor beta chains below, sequenced in a study of beta chain features in type 1 diabetes (dated by TCRdb to 2017 to 2018). Study-wide findings and limitations: A moderate but significant shortening of TCRB CDR3 length was observed in type 1 diabetes patients in all four CD4+ subsets.

These receptors have no known antigen. Library creation used the immunoSEQ multiplex PCR assay. The entire amount of isolated RNA was reverse transcribed using the High Capacity cDNA Reverse Transcription Kit, so the sequenced TCRB transcripts were expressed ones. Entries here come from immuneACCESS through TCRdb and include only in-frame sequences with V and J called. Some clones fail to appear in such tables; in the studies checked, an unresolved V gene covers under half of the shortfall, and the cause of the remainder is unknown. For this sample there are about 370,000 clones; roughly a tenth appear just once. Clones ranked in the top ten supply over 0.45% of the sample. The sample taken for sequencing was central memory CD4+ T cells from blood. These TCRs come from a man younger than 40 with type 1 diabetes.

This clone has a handful of counts. The chain recombines TRBV9 with TRBJ2-7; 7 positions agree with TRBD1. The V gene's germline CDR1 is SGDLS and CDR2 YYNGEE. V lost 1 base and J lost 5; bases outside the gene matches: 6. CDR3 length equals 14 residues. The CDR3 DNA sequence: TGTGCCAGCAGCGTACTAACAGGGGTTGACGAGCAGTACTTC. Amino acid sequence: CASSVLTGVDEQYF.

This sequence joins TRBV19 and TRBJ2-5; 13 bases fit TRBD2. With 9 bases clipped from V and 4 bases from J, the junction kept 2 bases outside the gene matches. The CDR3 has 13 amino acids. Germline CDR1 reads LNHDA; CDR2 reads SQIVND (reference sequence). The CDR3: CASRLAGGETQYF. The CDR3 region has the DNA TGTGCCAGCAGACTAGCGGGAGGAGAGACCCAGTACTTC. The whole variable domain, filled in from reference TRBV19 and TRBJ2-5, reads DGGITQSPKYLFRKEGQNVTLSCEQNLNHDAMYWYRQDPGQGLRLIYYSQIVNDFQKGDIAEGYSVSREKKESFPLTVTSAQKNPTAFYLCASRLAGGETQYFGPGTRLLVL.

This chain joins TRBV19 and TRBJ2-7; maybe TRBD1 (6 bases). Germline lookup yields CDR1 LNHDA and CDR2 SQIVND (reference sequence). V was cut by 5 bases and J by 7 bases, with 15 bases left in between. The CDR3 is 13 residues long. The CDR3 DNA follows: TGTGCCAGTAGTGGGGGCATCTACGGGGAGCAGTACTTC. It codes for CASSGGIYGEQYF.

About this clone: At one end the junction does not follow the germline gene, possibly because of a read error. The chain carries TRBV7-7 and TRBJ2-5; D tentatively reads TRBD1 or TRBD2 (7 bases each). This CDR3 spans 15 amino acids. Germline CDR1 is SSHAT and CDR2 is FNYEAQ (reference sequence). The CDR3 region is CASSQTTGRGETQYF. The CDR3 bases are TGTGCTAGCAGCCAGACGACAGGGAGGGGAGAGACCCAGTACTTC.

This clone appeared many times. V and J are TRBV18 and TRBJ1-4; D possibly corresponds to TRBD1 (5 bases). Germline CDR1 is KGHSH and CDR2 is LQKENI. This CDR3 has 14 residues. Trimming removed 2 bases from V and 8 bases from J, with 12 bases in between. CDR3 residues: CASSPTQGREKLFF. CDR3 DNA: TGTGCCAGCTCACCAACTCAGGGACGAGAAAAACTGTTTTTT.

The chain has TRBV7-2 and TRBJ1-4; unclear D gene. The CDR3 covers 13 residues. The germline gives CDR1 SGHTA, CDR2 FQGNSA. V lost 5 bases and J 8 bases, leaving 12 bases between the germline ends. The CDR3 spells CASSGRPAEKLFF. CDR3 coding DNA: TGTGCCAGCAGCGGGCGGCCTGCGGAAAAACTGTTTTTT.

This clone was found a few times. The chain couples TRBV19 to TRBJ2-3; no clear D gene. Germline-derived CDR1 and CDR2 are LNHDA and SQIVND (reference sequence). Trimming took 4 bases from V and 3 from J, leaving 8 bases between them. This CDR3 is built from 13 residues. The CDR3 nucleotides read TGTGCCAGTAGTAACACCTGGACAGATACGCAGTATTTT. Its protein is CASSNTWTDTQYF.

The chain is built from TRBV4-2 and TRBJ1-4; 7 nucleotides align to TRBD1. Germline loops: CDR1 LGHNA, CDR2 YNFKEQ. The CDR3 consists of 16 residues. Trimming at V came to 2 bases and at J to 4 bases, leaving 7 bases not matched to a gene. The CDR3 loop reads CASSQRAGDSNEKLFF. CDR3 in DNA: TGTGCCAGCAGCCAACGGGCCGGGGACAGTAATGAAAAACTGTTTTTT.

The chain employs TRBV28 and TRBJ1-5; D remains unclear. CDR1 MDHEN and CDR2 SYDVKM come from the germline V gene. The CDR3 spans 14 residues. The V end lost 4 bases, the J end lost 4 bases, and 11 bases lay between the germline ends. In DNA form, the CDR3 reads TGTGCCAGCAGTTCCTTCGATAGTAATCAGCCCCAGCATTTT. Amino acid sequence: CASSSFDSNQPQHF. The full variable domain, with the rest looked up from reference TRBV28 and TRBJ1-5, is DVKVTQSSRYLVKRTGEKVFLECVQDMDHENMFWYRQDPGLGLRLIYFSYDVKMKEKGDIPEGYSVSREKKERFSLILESASTNQTSMYLCASSSFDSNQPQHFGDGTRLSIL.

This clone has a handful of counts. With a much larger clone just one base away, this may be a read error. The V and J genes are TRBV27 and TRBJ2-5; no firm D call. Germline lookup yields CDR1 MNHEY and CDR2 SMNVEV (reference sequence). The CDR3 is 11 residues long. Trimming took 6 bases from V and 4 from J, leaving 6 bases between them. The CDR3 DNA follows: TGTGCCAGCAGCCACAGAGAGACCCAGTACTTC. The encoded protein is CASSHRETQYF.

The chain couples TRBV7-9 to TRBJ1-2; 12 bases are a match to TRBD1. J gave up 7 bases and V 5 bases, and 8 bases lay outside the gene matches. In germline, CDR1 is SEHNR, CDR2 FQNEAQ (reference sequence). The CDR3 extends over 15 amino acids. This CDR3 reads CASSIPGQGAGGYTF. The CDR3 DNA is TGTGCCAGCAGCATACCGGGACAGGGGGCCGGTGGCTACACCTTC.

This clone showed up just a few times. This sequence joins TRBV28 and TRBJ2-6; D not resolved. Germline CDR1 MDHEN, CDR2 SYDVKM. This CDR3 region has 15 residues. Trimming removed 3 bases at V and 0 bases at J, with 6 bases between. Here the CDR3 reads CASSFLSSGANVLTF. CDR3 bases: TGTGCCAGCAGTTTTTTGAGCTCTGGGGCCAACGTCCTGACTTTC.

The table lists this clone with a few counts. The rearrangement uses TRBV9 and TRBJ2-5, with D perhaps matching TRBD1 (5 bases). CDR3 length equals 15 residues. Germline CDR1 SGDLS, CDR2 YYNGEE. V dropped 2 bases and J dropped 1 base, with 12 bases sitting between them. Here the CDR3 DNA reads TGTGCCAGCAGCGTTTCAACAGGCTCCCAAGAGACCCAGTACTTC. Its translation: CASSVSTGSQETQYF. Looking up the rest from reference TRBV9 and TRBJ2-5 gives the full variable domain: DSGVTQTPKHLITATGQRVTLRCSPRSGDLSVYWYQQSLDQGLQFLIQYYNGEERAKGNILERFSAQQFPDLHSELNLSSLELGDSALYFCASSVSTGSQETQYFGPGTRLLVL.